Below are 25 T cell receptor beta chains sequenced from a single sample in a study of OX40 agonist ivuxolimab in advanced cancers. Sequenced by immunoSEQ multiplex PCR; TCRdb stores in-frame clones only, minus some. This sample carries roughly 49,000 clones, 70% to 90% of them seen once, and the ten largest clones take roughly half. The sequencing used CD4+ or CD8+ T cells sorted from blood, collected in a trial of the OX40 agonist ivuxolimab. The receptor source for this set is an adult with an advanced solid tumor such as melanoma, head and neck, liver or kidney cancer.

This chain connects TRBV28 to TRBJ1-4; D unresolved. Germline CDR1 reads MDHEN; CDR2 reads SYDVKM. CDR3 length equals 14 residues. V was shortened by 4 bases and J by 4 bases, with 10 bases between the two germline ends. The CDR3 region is CASSWPDGNEKLFF. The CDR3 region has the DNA TGTGCCAGCAGTTGGCCAGATGGTAATGAAAAACTGTTTTTT.

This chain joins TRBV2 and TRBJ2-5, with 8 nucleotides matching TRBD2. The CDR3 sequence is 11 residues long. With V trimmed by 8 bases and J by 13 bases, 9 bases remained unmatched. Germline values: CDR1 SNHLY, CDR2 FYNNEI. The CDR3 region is CASGSGLGMYF. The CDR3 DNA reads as TGTGCCAGCGGGTCGGGACTAGGGATGTACTTC.

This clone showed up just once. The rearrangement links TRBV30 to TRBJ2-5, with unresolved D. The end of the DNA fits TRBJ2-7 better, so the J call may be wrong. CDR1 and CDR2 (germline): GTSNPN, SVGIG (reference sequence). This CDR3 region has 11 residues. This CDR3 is CAWSNTYEQYF. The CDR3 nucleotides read TGTGCCTGGAGCAACACCTACGAGCAGTACTTC.

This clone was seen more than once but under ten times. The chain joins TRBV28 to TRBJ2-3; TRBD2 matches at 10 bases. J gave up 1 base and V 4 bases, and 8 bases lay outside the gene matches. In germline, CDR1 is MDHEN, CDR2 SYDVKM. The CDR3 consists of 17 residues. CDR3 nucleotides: TGTGCCAGCAGTTCGCCATATGGACTAGCGGGCACAGATACGCAGTATTTT. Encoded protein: CASSSPYGLAGTDTQYF.

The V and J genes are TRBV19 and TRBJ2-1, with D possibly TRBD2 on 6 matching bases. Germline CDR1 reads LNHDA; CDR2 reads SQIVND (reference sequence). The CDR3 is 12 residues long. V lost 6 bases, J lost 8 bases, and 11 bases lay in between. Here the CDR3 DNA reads TGTGCCAGTAGCCTTGGCGGGGATGAGCAGTTCTTC. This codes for CASSLGGDEQFF.

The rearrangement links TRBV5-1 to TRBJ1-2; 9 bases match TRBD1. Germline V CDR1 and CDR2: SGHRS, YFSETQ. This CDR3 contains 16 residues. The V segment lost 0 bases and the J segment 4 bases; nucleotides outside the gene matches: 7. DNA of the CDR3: TGCGCCAGCAGCTTGGGGGGACAGGGTGGCGGCTATGGCTACACCTTC. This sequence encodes CASSLGGQGGGYGYTF.

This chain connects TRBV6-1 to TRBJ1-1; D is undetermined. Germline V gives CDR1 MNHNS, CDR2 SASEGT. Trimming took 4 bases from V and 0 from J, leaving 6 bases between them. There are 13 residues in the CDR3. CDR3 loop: CASSGRLNTEAFF. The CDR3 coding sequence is TGTGCCAGCAGTGGACGGTTGAACACTGAAGCTTTCTTT.

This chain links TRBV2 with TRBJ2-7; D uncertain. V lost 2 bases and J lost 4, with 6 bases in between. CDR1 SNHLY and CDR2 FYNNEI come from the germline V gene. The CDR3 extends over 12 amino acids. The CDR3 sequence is CASSESHYEQYF. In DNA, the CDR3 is TGTGCCAGCAGTGAATCCCATTACGAGCAGTACTTC.

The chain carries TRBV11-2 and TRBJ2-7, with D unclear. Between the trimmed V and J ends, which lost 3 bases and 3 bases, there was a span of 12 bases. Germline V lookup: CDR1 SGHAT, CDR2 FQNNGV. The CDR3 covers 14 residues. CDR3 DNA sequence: TGTGCCAGCAGCTTTGGAGCGATCGACTACGAGCAGTACTTC. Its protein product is CASSFGAIDYEQYF.

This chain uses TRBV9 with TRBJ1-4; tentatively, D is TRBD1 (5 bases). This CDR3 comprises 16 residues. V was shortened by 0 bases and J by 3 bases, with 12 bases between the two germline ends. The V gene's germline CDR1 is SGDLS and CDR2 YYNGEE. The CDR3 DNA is TGTGCCAGCAGCGTAGCTCCTCGACAGTCTAATGAAAAACTGTTTTTT. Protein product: CASSVAPRQSNEKLFF.

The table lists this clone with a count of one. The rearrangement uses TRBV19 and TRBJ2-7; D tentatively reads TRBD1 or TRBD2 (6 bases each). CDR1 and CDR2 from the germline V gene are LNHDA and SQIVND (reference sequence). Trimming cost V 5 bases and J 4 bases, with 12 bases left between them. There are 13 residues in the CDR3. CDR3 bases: TGTGCCAGTAGTCGGGGGCTGAAGTACGAGCAGTACTTC. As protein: CASSRGLKYEQYF.

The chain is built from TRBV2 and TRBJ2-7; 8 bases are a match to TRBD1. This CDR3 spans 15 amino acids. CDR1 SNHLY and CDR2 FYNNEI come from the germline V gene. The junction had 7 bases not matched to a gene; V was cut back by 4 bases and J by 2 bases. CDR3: CASSGQTGVPYEQYF. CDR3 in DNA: TGTGCCAGCAGTGGTCAGACAGGGGTCCCCTACGAGCAGTACTTC.

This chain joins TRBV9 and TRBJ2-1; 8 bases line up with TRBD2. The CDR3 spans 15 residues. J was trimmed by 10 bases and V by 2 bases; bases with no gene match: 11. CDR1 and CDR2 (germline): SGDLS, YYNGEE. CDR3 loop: CASSVNRGGIGEQFF. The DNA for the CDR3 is TGTGCCAGCAGCGTTAATCGGGGGGGTATAGGCGAGCAGTTCTTC.

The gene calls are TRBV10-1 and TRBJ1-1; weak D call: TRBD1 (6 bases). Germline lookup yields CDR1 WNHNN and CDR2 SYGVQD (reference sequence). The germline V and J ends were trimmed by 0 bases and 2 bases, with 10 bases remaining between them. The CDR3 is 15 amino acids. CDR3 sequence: CASSESLGANTEAFF. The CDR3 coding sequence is TGCGCCAGCAGTGAGTCCCTGGGGGCAAACACTGAAGCTTTCTTT.

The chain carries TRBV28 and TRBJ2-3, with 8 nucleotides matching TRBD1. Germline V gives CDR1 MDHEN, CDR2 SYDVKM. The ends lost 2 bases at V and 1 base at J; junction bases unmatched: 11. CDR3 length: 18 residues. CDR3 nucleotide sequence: TGTGCCAGCAGTTTAAGCCGTGACAGGGGCGCAGGCACAGATACGCAGTATTTT. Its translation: CASSLSRDRGAGTDTQYF.

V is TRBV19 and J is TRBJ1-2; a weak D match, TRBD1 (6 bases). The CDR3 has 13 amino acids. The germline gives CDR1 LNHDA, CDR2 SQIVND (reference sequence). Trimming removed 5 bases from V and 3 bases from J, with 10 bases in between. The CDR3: CASSRDRHYGYTF. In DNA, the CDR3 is TGTGCCAGTAGTCGAGACAGGCACTATGGCTACACCTTC.

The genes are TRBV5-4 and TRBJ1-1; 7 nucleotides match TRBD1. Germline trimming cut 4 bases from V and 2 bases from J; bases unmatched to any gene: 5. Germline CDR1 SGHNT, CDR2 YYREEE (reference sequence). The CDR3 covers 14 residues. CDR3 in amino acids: CASSQQGINTEAFF. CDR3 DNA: TGTGCCAGCAGCCAACAGGGGATCAACACTGAAGCTTTCTTT.

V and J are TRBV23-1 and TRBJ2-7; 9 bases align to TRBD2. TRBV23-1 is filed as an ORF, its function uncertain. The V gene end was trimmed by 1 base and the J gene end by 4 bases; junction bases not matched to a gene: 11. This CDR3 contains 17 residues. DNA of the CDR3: TGCGCCAGCAGTCAATACTGGCTTAGCGGGAGTTGGTACGAGCAGTACTTC. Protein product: CASSQYWLSGSWYEQYF.

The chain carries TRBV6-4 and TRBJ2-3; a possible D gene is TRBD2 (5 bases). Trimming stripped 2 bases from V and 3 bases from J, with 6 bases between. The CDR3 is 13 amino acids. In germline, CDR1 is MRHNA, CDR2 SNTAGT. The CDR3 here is CASSDRETDTQYF. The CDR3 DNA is TGTGCCAGCAGTGACAGGGAGACAGATACGCAGTATTTT.

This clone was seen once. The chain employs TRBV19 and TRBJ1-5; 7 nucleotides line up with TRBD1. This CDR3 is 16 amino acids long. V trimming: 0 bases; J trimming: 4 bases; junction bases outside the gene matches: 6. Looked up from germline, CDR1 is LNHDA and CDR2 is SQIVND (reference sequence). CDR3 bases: TGTGCCAGTAGTATAGATTCAGGGGGTGGTAATCAGCCCCAGCATTTT. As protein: CASSIDSGGGNQPQHF.

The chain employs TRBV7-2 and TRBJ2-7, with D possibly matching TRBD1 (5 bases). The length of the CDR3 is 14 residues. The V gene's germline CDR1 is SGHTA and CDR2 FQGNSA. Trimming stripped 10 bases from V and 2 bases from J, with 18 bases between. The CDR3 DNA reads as TGTGCCACTCGATATTCCTTAGGGGCCTACGAGCAGTACTTC. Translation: CATRYSLGAYEQYF.

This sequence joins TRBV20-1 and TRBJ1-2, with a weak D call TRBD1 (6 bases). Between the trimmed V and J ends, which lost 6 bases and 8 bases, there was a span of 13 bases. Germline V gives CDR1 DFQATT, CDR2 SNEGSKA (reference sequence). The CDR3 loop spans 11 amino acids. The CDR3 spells CSALLGGGYTF. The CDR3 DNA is TGCAGTGCCCTTTTGGGGGGCGGCTACACCTTC.

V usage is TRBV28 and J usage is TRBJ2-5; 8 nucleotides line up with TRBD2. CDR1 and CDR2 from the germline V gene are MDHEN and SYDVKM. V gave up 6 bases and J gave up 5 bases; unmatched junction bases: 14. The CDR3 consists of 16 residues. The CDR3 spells CASSEGVAGSRETQYF. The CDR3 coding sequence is TGTGCCAGCAGCGAGGGGGTAGCGGGGTCACGGGAGACCCAGTACTTC.

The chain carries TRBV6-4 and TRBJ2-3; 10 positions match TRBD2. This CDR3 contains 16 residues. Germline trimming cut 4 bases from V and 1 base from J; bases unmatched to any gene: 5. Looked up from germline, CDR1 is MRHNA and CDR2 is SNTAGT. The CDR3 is CASSATGTSGTDTQYF. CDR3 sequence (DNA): TGTGCCAGCAGTGCCACCGGGACTAGCGGCACAGATACGCAGTATTTT.

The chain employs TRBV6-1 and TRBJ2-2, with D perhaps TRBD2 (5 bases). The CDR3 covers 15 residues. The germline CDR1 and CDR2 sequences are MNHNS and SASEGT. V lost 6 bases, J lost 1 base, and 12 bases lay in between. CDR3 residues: CASRSAGLNTGELFF. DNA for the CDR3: TGTGCCAGCAGGTCTGCGGGCTTGAACACCGGGGAGCTGTTTTTT.